The 16 T cell receptor beta chains below come from one sample, sequenced in a study of blood T cell repertoires in COVID-19. Clones were sequenced by immunoSEQ multiplex PCR, and TCRdb holds only the in-frame ones, with some missing. The repertoire holds approximately 360,000 clones, with 89% as singletons. Material for sequencing was peripheral blood. These receptors came from a man aged 35 to 55 with acute or convalescent COVID-19.

This clone has just a few counts. The gene calls are TRBV7-3 and TRBJ1-6; 7 bases are a match to TRBD1. With 9 bases clipped from V and 0 bases from J, the junction kept 8 bases outside the gene matches. CDR3 length equals 16 residues. CDR1 SGHTA and CDR2 FQGTGA come from the germline V gene. CDR3 loop: CASPDRIHSYNSPLHF. CDR3 nucleotide sequence: TGTGCCAGTCCGGACAGGATACACTCCTATAATTCACCCCTCCACTTT.

The rearrangement joins TRBV3-1 (or the pseudogene TRBV3-2) to TRBJ2-5, with D possibly TRBD1 on 6 matching bases. Trimming cost V 0 bases and J 4 bases, with 12 bases left between them. This CDR3 is built from 15 residues. Germline CDR1 LGHDT, CDR2 YNNKEL (reference sequence). The CDR3 protein is CASSQDYRVTETQYF. The CDR3 DNA reads as TGTGCCAGCAGCCAAGATTACAGGGTTACAGAGACCCAGTACTTC.

The chain employs TRBV28 and TRBJ2-5; D gene unclear. This CDR3 region has 13 residues. The V end was cut by 5 bases, the J end by 0 bases, with 7 bases between. From germline, CDR1 is MDHEN and CDR2 SYDVKM. The CDR3 region is CASSPDYQETQYF. The CDR3 DNA reads as TGTGCCAGCAGTCCCGACTACCAAGAGACCCAGTACTTC.

The V and J genes are TRBV9 and TRBJ1-2; possible D gene TRBD1, 6 bases. This CDR3 spans 18 amino acids. Trimming left V 5 bases short and J 0 bases short, with 23 bases between. Germline CDR1 is SGDLS and CDR2 is YYNGEE. The CDR3 nucleotides are TGTGCCAGCAGAGGGGGTAATATGTGGAGGATAGCTAACTATGGCTACACCTTC. It codes for CASRGGNMWRIANYGYTF. Using reference TRBV9 and TRBJ1-2 for the parts outside the CDR3, the full variable domain is DSGVTQTPKHLITATGQRVTLRCSPRSGDLSVYWYQQSLDQGLQFLIQYYNGEERAKGNILERFSAQQFPDLHSELNLSSLELGDSALYFCASRGGNMWRIANYGYTFGSGTRLTVV.

The chain uses TRBV5-4 and TRBJ1-2; 8 bases align to TRBD1. The V gene's germline CDR1 is SGHNT and CDR2 YYREEE (reference sequence). The V gene end was trimmed by 4 bases and the J gene end by 7 bases; junction bases not matched to a gene: 9. CDR3 size: 14 residues. The CDR3 here is CASSTGQGLGGYTF. For the CDR3, the DNA is TGTGCCAGCAGCACAGGACAGGGATTGGGTGGCTACACCTTC.

This chain uses TRBV6-2 or TRBV6-3 with TRBJ1-5; D unclear. V lost 4 bases and J lost 6, with 10 bases in between. Germline loops: CDR1 MNHEY, CDR2 SVGEGT. The CDR3 covers 13 residues. CDR3 in DNA: TGTGCCAGCAGTTCCGGGTACGGTCAGCCCCAGCATTTT. Translating gives CASSSGYGQPQHF.

This clone was detected a few times. This chain connects TRBV2 to TRBJ1-5; D remains ambiguous. The CDR3 length is 14 residues. Germline V lookup: CDR1 SNHLY, CDR2 FYNNEI. V was trimmed by 4 bases and J by 0 bases, leaving 7 bases between them. The CDR3 DNA reads as TGTGCCAGCAGTGGAGGGTCTAGCAATCAGCCCCAGCATTTT. Amino acids: CASSGGSSNQPQHF.

V gene TRBV5-4 combines with J gene TRBJ2-2; 10 bases agree with TRBD1. The CDR3 has 16 residues. The V gene's germline CDR1 is SGHNT and CDR2 YYREEE (reference sequence). V lost 4 bases to trimming and J lost 2 bases; unmatched junction nucleotides: 5. The DNA for the CDR3 is TGTGCCAGCAGCACCGGGACAGGGGTCAACACCGGGGAGCTGTTTTTT. This gives the protein CASSTGTGVNTGELFF. Full variable domain (remainder filled in from reference TRBV5-4 and TRBJ2-2): ETGVTQSPTHLIKTRGQQVTLRCSSQSGHNTVSWYQQALGQGPQFIFQYYREEENGRGNFPPRFSGLQFPNYSSELNVNALELDDSALYLCASSTGTGVNTGELFFGEGSRLTVL.

V and J are TRBV28 and TRBJ2-7, with 16 bases fitting TRBD2. Looked up from germline, CDR1 is MDHEN and CDR2 is SYDVKM. There are 18 residues in the CDR3. The V segment lost 1 base and the J segment 7 bases; nucleotides outside the gene matches: 10. The DNA for the CDR3 is TGTGCCAGCAGTTTATTCGGCGAACCGGGACTAGCGGGAGGGGAGCAGTACTTC. This gives the protein CASSLFGEPGLAGGEQYF.

This chain links TRBV2 with TRBJ2-7, with 8 positions matching TRBD2. J lost 4 bases, V lost 8 bases, and 7 bases had no gene match. Germline-derived CDR1 and CDR2 are SNHLY and FYNNEI. The CDR3 totals 13 residues. The DNA for the CDR3 is TGTGCCAGCGATTCCGGGGGGGCGTACGAGCAGTACTTC. This encodes CASDSGGAYEQYF.

The chain employs TRBV7-8 and TRBJ2-7; the match to TRBD1 covers 11 bases. Germline CDR1 and CDR2: SGHVS and FQNEAQ. The CDR3 consists of 16 residues. V lost 1 base, J lost 3 bases, and 5 bases stayed unmatched. DNA for the CDR3: TGTGCCAGCAGCTTAGGCCTGGGACAGGGGGACTACGAGCAGTACTTC. This gives the protein CASSLGLGQGDYEQYF.

In the case of this clone: The same CDR3 can be traced to other DNA sequences in this sample. The V and J genes are TRBV27 and TRBJ1-1; D remains unclear. The CDR3 runs to 13 residues. The germline gives CDR1 MNHEY, CDR2 SMNVEV (reference sequence). The V gene lost 8 bases and the J gene lost 1 base, with 11 bases spanning the gap. The CDR3 loop reads CASSWGGNTEAFF. CDR3 nucleotide sequence: TGTGCCAGCTCCTGGGGAGGGAACACTGAAGCTTTCTTT.

The chain has TRBV7-9 and TRBJ2-2; D possibly corresponds to TRBD2 (5 bases). V shed 2 bases and J shed 7 bases, with 11 bases lying between them. Germline V gives CDR1 SEHNR, CDR2 FQNEAQ (reference sequence). CDR3 length equals 14 residues. DNA of the CDR3: TGTGCCAGCAGCTTATCGGGGAGTGGCGGGGAGCTGTTTTTT. Protein product: CASSLSGSGGELFF.

V and J are TRBV6-5 and TRBJ2-7, with 7 bases lining up with TRBD1. The germline gives CDR1 MNHEY, CDR2 SVGAGI. V lost 3 bases and J lost 3; bases outside the gene matches: 8. The CDR3 contains 15 residues. CDR3 DNA: TGTGCCAGCAGTTATGCACCGGGACAGAACTACGAGCAGTACTTC. This gives the protein CASSYAPGQNYEQYF.

This clone was observed a handful of times. This chain connects TRBV7-8 to TRBJ2-2; D ambiguous. V lost 2 bases to trimming and J lost 0 bases, with 7 bases between them. CDR1 SGHVS and CDR2 FQNEAQ come from the germline V gene. The CDR3 spans 15 residues. CDR3 in amino acids: CASSLYSANTGELFF. CDR3 DNA: TGTGCCAGCAGCTTATACTCCGCGAACACCGGGGAGCTGTTTTTT. The variable domain in full, with the rest retrieved from reference TRBV7-8 and TRBJ2-2, is GAGVSQSPRYKVAKRGQDVALRCDPISGHVSLFWYQQALGQGPEFLTYFQNEAQLDKSGLPSDRFFAERPEGSVSTLKIQRTQQEDSAVYLCASSLYSANTGELFFGEGSRLTVL.

This clone was found many times. This chain uses TRBV5-1 with TRBJ2-3, with 8 bases fitting TRBD2. CDR1 and CDR2 (germline): SGHRS, YFSETQ. V shed 2 bases, J shed 1 base, and the junction held 12 bases outside the gene matches. The CDR3 sequence is 18 residues long. For the CDR3, the DNA is TGCGCCAGCAGCTTAGGGGACGGGAGGGCCCGAGGCACAGATACGCAGTATTTT. Encoded protein: CASSLGDGRARGTDTQYF.